The 23 T cell receptor beta chains below were found in one sample sequenced in a study of T cell responses to AZD1222 COVID-19 vaccine. Assay: immunoSEQ multiplex PCR; the TCRdb copy retains only in-frame clones and omits some. Of about 120,000 clones in the sample, approximately 90% were seen once. Sample: peripheral blood, taken 28 days after the second AZD1222 dose. All receptors come from an adult who received the AZD1222 COVID-19 vaccine.

The chain carries TRBV2 and TRBJ2-7, with a tentative D call TRBD2 (5 bases). V lost 5 bases to trimming and J lost 3 bases, with 14 bases between them. This CDR3 is 14 amino acids long. The germline gives CDR1 SNHLY, CDR2 FYNNEI. The CDR3 sequence: CASSQSGLGYEQYF. Here the CDR3 DNA reads TGTGCCAGCAGTCAATCGGGGTTGGGCTACGAGCAGTACTTC. Using reference TRBV2 and TRBJ2-7 for the parts outside the CDR3, the full variable domain is EPEVTQTPSHQVTQMGQEVILRCVPISNHLYFYWYRQILGQKVEFLVSFYNNEISEKSEIFDDQFSVERPDGSNFTLKIRSTKLEDSAMYFCASSQSGLGYEQYFGPGTRLTVT.

The V and J genes are TRBV16 and TRBJ1-5, with no clear D. CDR1 and CDR2 from the germline V gene are KGHSY and FQNENV. V lost 1 base and J 6 bases, leaving 13 bases between the germline ends. The CDR3 consists of 15 residues. The chain's CDR3 is CASSQLQRAGQPQHF. CDR3 sequence (DNA): TGTGCCAGCAGCCAATTACAACGCGCAGGTCAGCCCCAGCATTTT.

This clone was counted only a few times. The chain couples TRBV7-9 to TRBJ1-2; 7 nucleotides line up with TRBD1. The CDR3 runs 16 residues. V was pared by 4 bases and J by 4 bases, with 12 bases of the junction left unmatched. Germline CDR1 SEHNR, CDR2 FQNEAQ (reference sequence). In DNA, the CDR3 is TGTGCCAGCAGCTCACCTGACAGGGTAGAAACCTATGGCTACACCTTC. The encoded protein is CASSSPDRVETYGYTF.

The CDR3, as DNA: TGTGCCAGCAGCTTAGGTCGACTGAATCAGCCCCAGCATTTT. Protein sequence: CASSLGRLNQPQHF. V usage is TRBV13 and J usage is TRBJ1-5; no clear D gene. The V gene lost 0 bases and the J gene lost 4 bases, with 7 bases spanning the gap. The CDR3 length is 14 residues. Looked up from germline, CDR1 is PRHDT and CDR2 is FYEKMQ (reference sequence).

The chain carries TRBV2 and TRBJ1-3, with D possibly TRBD1 on 5 matching bases. V gave up 4 bases and J gave up 1 base, with 5 bases separating them. Germline lookup yields CDR1 SNHLY and CDR2 FYNNEI. This CDR3 contains 13 residues. CDR3 protein: CASSGGSGNTIYF. DNA of the CDR3: TGTGCCAGCAGTGGGGGGTCTGGAAACACCATATATTTT.

The gene calls are TRBV28 and TRBJ1-3; D is undetermined. This CDR3 is 17 amino acids long. Per the germline V gene, CDR1 is MDHEN and CDR2 is SYDVKM. Trimming removed 6 bases from V and 0 bases from J, with 18 bases in between. The CDR3 nucleotides are TGTGCCAGCAGCCGGGCGCAGGCCTTTAGCTCTGGAAACACCATATATTTT. As protein: CASSRAQAFSSGNTIYF.

The chain employs TRBV19 and TRBJ1-1; D remains unclear. Trimming pared 7 bases from V and 13 bases from J, leaving 19 bases between. The CDR3 is 12 amino acids. CDR1 is LNHDA, CDR2 SQIVND, per germline (reference sequence). For the CDR3, the DNA is TGTGCCAGTAACCCGCGGGCGGGGAAGGGTTTCTTT. Its translation: CASNPRAGKGFF.

The chain uses TRBV28 and TRBJ2-7; 8 bases are shared with TRBD1. The ends lost 4 bases at V and 3 bases at J; junction bases unmatched: 5. Per the germline V gene, CDR1 is MDHEN and CDR2 is SYDVKM. This CDR3 region has 14 residues. CDR3 sequence (DNA): TGTGCCAGCAGTTGGACAGGGAGGAGCTACGAGCAGTACTTC. Its protein is CASSWTGRSYEQYF.

CDR3 bases: TGTGCCAGCAGCGTAACACCGGAGACCGGGGAGCTGTTTTTT. Protein: CASSVTPETGELFF. The rearrangement uses TRBV9 and TRBJ2-2, with D uncertain. This CDR3 spans 14 amino acids. Germline loops: CDR1 SGDLS, CDR2 YYNGEE. V lost 1 base and J lost 5, with 9 bases in between.

This clone showed up just a few times. The gene calls are TRBV10-1 and TRBJ2-7; D not resolved. The CDR3 covers 9 residues. Trimming pared 7 bases from V and 3 bases from J, leaving 1 base between. Germline V gene data show CDR1 as WNHNN and CDR2 as SYGVQD (reference sequence). This CDR3 is CASIYEQYF. The CDR3 region has the DNA TGCGCCAGCATCTACGAGCAGTACTTC.

The gene calls are TRBV10-2 and TRBJ2-7; the match to TRBD2 covers 10 bases. From germline, CDR1 is WSHSY and CDR2 SAAADI. This CDR3 comprises 15 residues. With V trimmed by 6 bases and J by 3 bases, 8 bases remained unmatched. The CDR3 DNA reads TGCGCCAGCAGGAAGTCTAGCGGGAGTATCTACGAGCAGTACTTC. Translation: CASRKSSGSIYEQYF.

The chain couples TRBV4-1 to TRBJ2-5; weak D call: TRBD2 (5 bases). The germline V gene has CDR1 MGHRA and CDR2 YSYEKL. The CDR3 contains 15 residues. V shed 4 bases and J shed 4 bases, with 16 bases lying between them. The CDR3 protein is CASSRAPGMGETQYF. As DNA, the CDR3 is TGCGCCAGCAGCCGCGCCCCGGGGATGGGAGAGACCCAGTACTTC.

The rearrangement links TRBV28 to TRBJ2-1; 8 bases line up with TRBD2. The V and J ends lost 5 bases and 8 bases, in that order; junction bases with no gene match: 8. The V gene's germline CDR1 is MDHEN and CDR2 SYDVKM. This CDR3 spans 14 amino acids. As DNA, the CDR3 is TGTGCCAGCAGTCCCGGACTAGCAATTGATGAGCAGTTCTTC. Amino acids: CASSPGLAIDEQFF.

The V and J genes are TRBV30 and TRBJ1-4; D is undetermined. CDR1 is GTSNPN, CDR2 SVGIG, per germline (reference sequence). The CDR3 loop spans 11 amino acids. The ends were cut back, 1 base at V and 8 bases at J, with 5 bases in the middle. CDR3 DNA: TGTGCCTGGAGTGGTTTGGAAAAACTGTTTTTT. Protein: CAWSGLEKLFF.

The V call is TRBV4-2, the J call TRBJ2-2; D call uncertain. The CDR3 totals 16 residues. Germline V gives CDR1 LGHNA, CDR2 YNFKEQ. Deletions cut 4 bases from V and 6 bases from J, with 18 bases between. CDR3 sequence reads: CASSPIIGNEAGELFF. The CDR3 nucleotides read TGTGCCAGCAGCCCGATTATAGGGAACGAAGCCGGGGAGCTGTTTTTT.

This rearrangement joins TRBV10-1 to TRBJ2-3; TRBD2 agrees at 9 bases. CDR1 and CDR2 (germline): WNHNN, SYGVQD (reference sequence). The trim removed 4 bases at V and 0 bases at J, leaving 5 bases unmatched. The CDR3 is 16 residues long. This chain's CDR3 is CASSAITSGSTDTQYF. The CDR3 DNA is TGCGCCAGCAGTGCTATTACTAGCGGGAGCACAGATACGCAGTATTTT.

The V gene is TRBV19, the J gene TRBJ1-4, with D unclear. CDR1 LNHDA and CDR2 SQIVND come from the germline V gene (reference sequence). CDR3 size: 15 residues. The V end lost 3 bases, the J end lost 3 bases, and 11 bases lay between the germline ends. CDR3 coding DNA: TGTGCCAGTAGTATCCTAACAGCTCCTAATGAAAAACTGTTTTTT. Translation: CASSILTAPNEKLFF.

V and J are TRBV2 and TRBJ1-2, with 10 bases matching TRBD1. Per germline, CDR1 SNHLY and CDR2 FYNNEI. The CDR3 is 14 residues long. V dropped 6 bases and J dropped 5; count of bases not matched to a gene: 6. The CDR3, as DNA: TGTGCCAGCAGGGTTGGGACAGGGGAATATGGCTACACCTTC. Translating it yields CASRVGTGEYGYTF. Drawing the rest from reference TRBV2 and TRBJ1-2, the complete variable domain is EPEVTQTPSHQVTQMGQEVILRCVPISNHLYFYWYRQILGQKVEFLVSFYNNEISEKSEIFDDQFSVERPDGSNFTLKIRSTKLEDSAMYFCASRVGTGEYGYTFGSGTRLTVV.

V and J are TRBV10-1 and TRBJ1-6; 7 bases are a match to TRBD1. Trimming removed 5 bases from V and 10 bases from J; junction bases left unmatched: 8. CDR1 and CDR2 from the germline V gene are WNHNN and SYGVQD (reference sequence). The CDR3 length is 14 residues. The CDR3 DNA is TGCGCCAGCAGTTGGACAGGCCCGGAATCACCCCTCCACTTT. This gives the protein CASSWTGPESPLHF.

This CDR3 is CASSRMGLNTDTQYF. CDR3 nucleotides: TGTGCCAGCTCCCGCATGGGACTAAACACAGATACGCAGTATTTT. The rearrangement joins TRBV18 to TRBJ2-3; 7 bases line up with TRBD2. The junction had 8 bases not matched to a gene; V was cut back by 6 bases and J by 2 bases. The CDR3 covers 15 residues. Germline assignment: CDR1 KGHSH and CDR2 LQKENI. Combining the CDR3 with reference TRBV18 and TRBJ2-3 gives the whole variable domain NAGVMQNPRHLVRRRGQEARLRCSPMKGHSHVYWYRQLPEEGLKFMVYLQKENIIDESGMPKERFSAEFPKEGPSILRIQQVVRGDSAAYFCASSRMGLNTDTQYFGPGTRLTVL.

The rearrangement links TRBV27 to TRBJ1-5; D remains unclear. V lost 6 bases and J 7 bases, leaving 16 bases between the germline ends. The CDR3 consists of 14 residues. Germline loops: CDR1 MNHEY, CDR2 SMNVEV (reference sequence). The CDR3 region has the DNA TGTGCCAGCAGCTCCGGGTGGACTGGACAGCCCCAGCATTTT. Protein product: CASSSGWTGQPQHF.

J is TRBJ1-4 and V is TRBV7-9, with D maybe TRBD1 (6 bases). V lost 5 bases, J lost 7 bases, and 17 bases lay in between. Germline lookup yields CDR1 SEHNR and CDR2 FQNEAQ (reference sequence). The CDR3 is 15 amino acids. The CDR3: CASSRRGDKSEKLFF. The CDR3 nucleotides read TGTGCCAGCAGCCGGCGGGGGGACAAGAGTGAAAAACTGTTTTTT.

The chain joins TRBV20-1 to TRBJ2-7; TRBD2 might be the D (5 bases). Per the germline V gene, CDR1 is DFQATT and CDR2 is SNEGSKA (reference sequence). Deletions cut 5 bases from V and 2 bases from J, with 7 bases between. This CDR3 region has 11 residues. This CDR3 is CSAGRTYEQYF. The CDR3 DNA reads as TGCAGTGCTGGGAGAACCTACGAGCAGTACTTC.